This section outlines one T cell receptor beta chain sequence together with its context. The antigen remains unidentified. For TCR beta, cDNA was produced by 5'RACE template switching with UMIs. TCRdb re-called the 5' RACE reads and shows each CDR3 protein once, DNA omitted. The specimen's table records about 460,000 distinct CDR3 sequences. The record originates from a study of T cells expressing NK-cell markers. Study summary: It was sorted CD3+CD56-NKG2C+, CD3+CD56+NKG2C- and CD3+CD56+NKG2C+ T cells that provided the TCR beta repertoires. HCMV seropositivity marked seven of the eight sequenced donors; one was seronegative. Study findings and constraints: HCMV specificity of expanded NKG2C+ T cell clones remained unclear.

Germline lookup yields CDR1 LNHNV and CDR2 YYDKDF (reference sequence). The CDR3 runs 15 residues. The sequenced sample consisted of blood T cells: a sorted CD56 or NKG2C T cell subset, CD4+ or CD8+ T cells, or bulk PBMC T cells (not recorded which). The TCR was taken from a woman between 50 and 59 years old in good health. This chain joins TRBV15 and TRBJ2-5; the TCRdb D gene call, TRBD1, has no DNA to confirm it. The CDR3 reads CATSSQGVLGETQYF.